This TCR beta chain was documented in a study of OX40 agonist ivuxolimab in advanced cancers. With respect to this clone: Its antigen is not known.

The CDR3 runs to 14 residues. Germline CDR1 reads MNHNY; CDR2 reads SVGAGI (reference sequence). The V segment lost 2 bases and the J segment 5 bases; nucleotides outside the gene matches: 3. Assay used: immunoSEQ multiplex PCR; TCRdb lists only in-frame clones, some missing. Among some 39,000 clones listed, about three quarters were seen once. Notes on the study in general: Average numbers of expanded clones were greater in CD8+ T cells than in CD4+.

The sequencing used CD4+ or CD8+ T cells sorted from blood, collected in a trial of the OX40 agonist ivuxolimab. The receptor was derived from an adult with an advanced solid tumor such as melanoma, head and neck, liver or kidney cancer. The chain links TRBV6-6 to TRBJ1-5, with 7 bases lining up with TRBD1. CDR3 in amino acids: CASSYRDSYQPQHF. CDR3 sequence (DNA): TGTGCCAGCAGTTACCGGGACAGTTATCAGCCCCAGCATTTT.